This T cell receptor (beta chain) was obtained from a study of cytomegalovirus exposure and HLA in healthy donors. A multiplex PCR was run with 60 Vbeta primers and 13 Jbeta primers. The data were produced by immunoSEQ multiplex PCR, yet TCRdb's version contains in-frame clones alone and is incomplete. The sample includes around 100,000 clones, about four fifths of them seen just once. The germline V gene encodes CDR1 SGHTA and CDR2 FQGNSA. This CDR3 comprises 14 residues. Trimming stripped 5 bases from V and 4 bases from J, with 15 bases between. The chain couples TRBV7-2 to TRBJ2-7; a possible D gene is TRBD2 (7 bases). This receptor was obtained from a woman between 65 and 79 years old in good health and CMV-seropositive. Material for sequencing was PBMCs. CDR3 loop: CASSKQGGGYEQYF. CDR3 nucleotide sequence: TGTGCCAGCAGCAAACAGGGAGGGGGTTACGAGCAGTACTTC.